The entry below describes one T cell receptor beta chain. Its antigen is as yet unknown. RNA was extracted from bulk tissue without any cell sorting. The normal lung tissue was taken more than 3 cm from the tumor edge. Three rounds of nested PCR, following a modified ARM-PCR protocol, produced the TCRbeta library. MiXCR, applied by TCRdb to the multiplex PCR reads, yields one record per CDR3 protein. Of over 40,000 distinct CDR3 sequences listed, about 79% are singletons. The data belong to a study of tumor and adjacent non-tumor tissue in lung cancer. Overall study context: Histology: around twelve adenocarcinoma, a couple of squamous cell carcinoma, 1 small cell lung cancer. The patients, around 11 men and a few women, were about 30 to 76 with stage I to III disease. Study observations and caveats: Normal lung showed higher cumulative top 100 clone frequency than tumor. Higher tumor TCR diversity was associated with shorter survival.

Trimming stripped 5 bases from V and 8 bases from J, with 16 bases between. Germline CDR1 and CDR2: KGHSH and LQKENI. The length of the CDR3 is 14 residues. Sequencing input: distant non-tumor lung tissue. The sequence derives from a woman aged 60-75 years with non-small cell lung cancer. The genes are TRBV18 and TRBJ2-1; weak D call: TRBD2 (6 bases). CDR3 DNA sequence: TGTGCCAGCTCAGCCGGACTACGGAACGATGAGCAGTTCTTC. Residues: CASSAGLRNDEQFF.